This TCR beta chain was observed in a study of liver allograft versus peripheral blood T cells. Across the whole study: Recipients' peripheral blood supplied the T cell receptor repertoires against which those in transplanted livers were compared.

MiXCR, run by TCRdb on the reads, gives a single entry per CDR3 protein. The table has fewer than 8,500 distinct CDR3 sequences, 17% seen once. Points on this clonotype: The target antigen is unknown. This sequence may be a read error, since a much larger clone differs from it by one base.

Study findings and constraints: Inside liver allografts, T cell receptor repertoires reportedly diverged from the repertoires found in peripheral blood.

The receptor's source is a human patient who had a liver transplant. Some T cells may be provided by the graft donor.

Here the CDR3 DNA reads TGTGCCGGCAGCGAAGAGGGGGGTTCCCGCATGAACTTC. It yields the protein CAGSEEGGSRMNF. This rearrangement joins TRBV7-2 to TRBJ2-5; D is tentatively TRBD1 or TRBD2 (6 bases each). CDR3 length: 13 amino acids. From germline, CDR1 is SGHTA and CDR2 FQGNSA.